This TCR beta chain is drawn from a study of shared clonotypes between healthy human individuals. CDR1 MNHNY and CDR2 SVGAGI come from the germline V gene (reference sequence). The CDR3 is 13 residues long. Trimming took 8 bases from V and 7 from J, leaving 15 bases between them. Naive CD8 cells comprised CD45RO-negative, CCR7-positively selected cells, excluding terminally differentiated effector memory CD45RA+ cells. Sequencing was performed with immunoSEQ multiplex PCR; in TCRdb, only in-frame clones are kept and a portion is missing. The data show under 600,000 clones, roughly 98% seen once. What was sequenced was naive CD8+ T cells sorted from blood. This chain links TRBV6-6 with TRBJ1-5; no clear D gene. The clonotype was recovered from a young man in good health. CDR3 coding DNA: TGTGCCAGCCTTTCAGTCCCCCGGCAGCCCCAGCATTTT. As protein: CASLSVPRQPQHF.